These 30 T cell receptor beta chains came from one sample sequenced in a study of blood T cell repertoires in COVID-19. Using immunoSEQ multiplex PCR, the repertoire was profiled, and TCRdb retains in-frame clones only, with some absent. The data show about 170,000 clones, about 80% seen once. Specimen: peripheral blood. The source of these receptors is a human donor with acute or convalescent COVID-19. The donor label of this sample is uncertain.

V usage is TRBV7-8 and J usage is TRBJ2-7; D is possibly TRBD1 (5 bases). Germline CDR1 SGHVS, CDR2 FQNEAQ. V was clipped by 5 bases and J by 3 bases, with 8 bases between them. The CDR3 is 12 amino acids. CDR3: CASSTTGYEQYF. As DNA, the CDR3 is TGTGCCAGCAGCACCACAGGCTACGAGCAGTACTTC.

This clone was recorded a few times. Here the CDR3 DNA reads TGTGCCAGCAGCTTAGCGGGAGGGACTAGCGGGAGGAATGAGCAGTTCTTC. It specifies CASSLAGGTSGRNEQFF. The rearrangement links TRBV7-9 to TRBJ2-1; 15 bases are shared with TRBD2. Trimming at V came to 0 bases and at J to 7 bases, leaving 4 bases not matched to a gene. CDR1 and CDR2 (germline): SEHNR, FQNEAQ (reference sequence). This CDR3 region has 17 residues.

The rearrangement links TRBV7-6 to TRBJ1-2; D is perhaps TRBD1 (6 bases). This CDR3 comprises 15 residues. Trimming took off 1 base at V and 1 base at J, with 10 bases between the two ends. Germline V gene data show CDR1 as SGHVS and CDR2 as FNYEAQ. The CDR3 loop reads CASSLGQAFNYGYTF. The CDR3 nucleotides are TGTGCCAGCAGCTTAGGACAGGCGTTTAACTATGGCTACACCTTC. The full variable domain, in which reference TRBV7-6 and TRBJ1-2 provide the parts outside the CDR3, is GAGVSQSPRYKVTKRGQDVALRCDPISGHVSLYWYRQALGQGPEFLTYFNYEAQQDKSGLPNDRFSAERPEGSISTLTIQRTEQRDSAMYRCASSLGQAFNYGYTFGSGTRLTVV.

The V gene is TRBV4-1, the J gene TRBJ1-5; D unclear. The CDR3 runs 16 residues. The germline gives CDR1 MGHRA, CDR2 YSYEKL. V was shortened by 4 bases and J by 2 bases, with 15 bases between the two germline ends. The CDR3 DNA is TGCGCCAGCAGCCCCGCCGGCGGTTCGGGCAATCAGCCCCAGCATTTT. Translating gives CASSPAGGSGNQPQHF.

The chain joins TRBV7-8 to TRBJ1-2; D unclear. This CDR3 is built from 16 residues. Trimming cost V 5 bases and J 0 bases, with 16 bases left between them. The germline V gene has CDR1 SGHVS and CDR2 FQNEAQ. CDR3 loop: CASSPTPGRSNYGYTF. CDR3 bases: TGTGCCAGCAGCCCCACACCTGGTCGATCTAACTATGGCTACACCTTC.

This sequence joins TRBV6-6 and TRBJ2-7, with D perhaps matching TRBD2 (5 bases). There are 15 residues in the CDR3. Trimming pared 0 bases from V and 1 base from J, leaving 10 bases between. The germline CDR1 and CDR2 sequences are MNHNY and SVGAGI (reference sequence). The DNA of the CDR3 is TGTGCCAGCAGTTACTCTAGCGCCCTATCCTACGAGCAGTACTTC. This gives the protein CASSYSSALSYEQYF.

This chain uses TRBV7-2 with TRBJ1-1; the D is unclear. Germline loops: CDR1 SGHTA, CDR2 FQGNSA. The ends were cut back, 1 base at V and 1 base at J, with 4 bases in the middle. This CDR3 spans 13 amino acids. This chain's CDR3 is CASSLDRNTEAFF. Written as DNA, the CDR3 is TGTGCCAGCAGCTTAGATAGGAACACTGAAGCTTTCTTT. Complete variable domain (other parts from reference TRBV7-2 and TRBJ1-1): GAGVSQSPSNKVTEKGKDVELRCDPISGHTALYWYRQSLGQGLEFLIYFQGNSAPDKSGLPSDRFSAERTGGSVSTLTIQRTQQEDSAVYLCASSLDRNTEAFFGQGTRLTVV.

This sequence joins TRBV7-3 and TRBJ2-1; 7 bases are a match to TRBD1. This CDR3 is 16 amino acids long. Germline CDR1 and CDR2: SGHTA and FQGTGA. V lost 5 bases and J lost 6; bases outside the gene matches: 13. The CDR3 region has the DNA TGTGCCAGCAGCGAACAGGGGCCGCTCATGGGCAATGAGCAGTTCTTC. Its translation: CASSEQGPLMGNEQFF.

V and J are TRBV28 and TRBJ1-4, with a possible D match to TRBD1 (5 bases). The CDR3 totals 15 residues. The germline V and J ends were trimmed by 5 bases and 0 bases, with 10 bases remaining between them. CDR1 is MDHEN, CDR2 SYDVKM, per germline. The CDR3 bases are TGTGCCAGCAGTGACAGACAAGCAACTAATGAAAAACTGTTTTTT. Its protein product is CASSDRQATNEKLFF.

The CDR3 sequence: CASSEQVAYEQYF. CDR3 DNA: TGTGCCAGCAGTGAACAGGTAGCCTACGAGCAGTACTTC. The V call is TRBV6-1, the J call TRBJ2-7; no clear D. V was trimmed by 2 bases and J by 2 bases, leaving 7 bases between them. Per the germline V gene, CDR1 is MNHNS and CDR2 is SASEGT. The CDR3 totals 13 residues.

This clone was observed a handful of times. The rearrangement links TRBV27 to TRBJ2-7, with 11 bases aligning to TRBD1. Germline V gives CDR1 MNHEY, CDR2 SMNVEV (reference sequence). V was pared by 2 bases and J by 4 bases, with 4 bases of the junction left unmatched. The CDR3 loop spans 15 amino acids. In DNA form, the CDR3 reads TGTGCCAGCAGTTTAAGGGACAGGGGGGTTTACGAGCAGTACTTC. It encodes CASSLRDRGVYEQYF.

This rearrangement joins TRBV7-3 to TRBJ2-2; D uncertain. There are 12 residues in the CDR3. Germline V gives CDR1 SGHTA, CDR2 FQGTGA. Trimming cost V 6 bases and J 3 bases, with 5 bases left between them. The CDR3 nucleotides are TGTGCCAGCAGTCTCCACACCGGGGAGCTGTTTTTT. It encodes CASSLHTGELFF.

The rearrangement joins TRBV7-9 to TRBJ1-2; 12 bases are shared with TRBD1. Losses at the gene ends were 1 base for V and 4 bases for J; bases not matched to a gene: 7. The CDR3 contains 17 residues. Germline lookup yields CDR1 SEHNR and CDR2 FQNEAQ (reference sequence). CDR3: CASSLGGTGGVSYGYTF. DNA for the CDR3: TGTGCCAGCAGCTTAGGCGGGACAGGGGGCGTGAGCTATGGCTACACCTTC.

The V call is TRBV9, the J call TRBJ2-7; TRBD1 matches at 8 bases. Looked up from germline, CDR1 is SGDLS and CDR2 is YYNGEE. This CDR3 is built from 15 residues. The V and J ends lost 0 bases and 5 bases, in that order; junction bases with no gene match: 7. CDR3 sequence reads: CASSVVGQGYDEQYF. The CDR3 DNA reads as TGTGCCAGCAGCGTAGTCGGACAGGGATACGACGAGCAGTACTTC.

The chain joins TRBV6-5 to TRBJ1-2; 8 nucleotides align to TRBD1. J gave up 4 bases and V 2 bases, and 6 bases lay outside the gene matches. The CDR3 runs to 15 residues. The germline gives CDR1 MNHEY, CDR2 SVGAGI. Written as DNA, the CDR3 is TGTGCCAGCAGTTACCGGATGGACAGGGCCTATGGCTACACCTTC. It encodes CASSYRMDRAYGYTF.

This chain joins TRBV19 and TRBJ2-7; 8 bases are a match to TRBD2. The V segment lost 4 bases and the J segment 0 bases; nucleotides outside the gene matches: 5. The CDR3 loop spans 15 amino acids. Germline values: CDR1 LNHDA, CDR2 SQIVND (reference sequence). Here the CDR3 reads CASSSSGDSSYEQYF. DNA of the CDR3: TGTGCCAGTAGTAGTAGCGGGGATAGCTCCTACGAGCAGTACTTC.

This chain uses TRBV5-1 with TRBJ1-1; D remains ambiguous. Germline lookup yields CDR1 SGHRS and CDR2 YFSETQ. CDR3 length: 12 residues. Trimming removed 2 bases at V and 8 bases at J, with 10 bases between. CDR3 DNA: TGCGCCAGCAGCTTCTTCCCGGGAGAAGCTTTCTTT. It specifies CASSFFPGEAFF.

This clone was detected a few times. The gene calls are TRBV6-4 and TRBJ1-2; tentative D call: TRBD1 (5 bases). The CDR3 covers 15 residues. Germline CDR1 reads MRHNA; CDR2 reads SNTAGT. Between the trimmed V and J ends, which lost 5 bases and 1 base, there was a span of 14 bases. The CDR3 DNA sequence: TGTGCCAGCAGTCCCGTGTGGGGCAGTAACTATGGCTACACCTTC. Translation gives CASSPVWGSNYGYTF.

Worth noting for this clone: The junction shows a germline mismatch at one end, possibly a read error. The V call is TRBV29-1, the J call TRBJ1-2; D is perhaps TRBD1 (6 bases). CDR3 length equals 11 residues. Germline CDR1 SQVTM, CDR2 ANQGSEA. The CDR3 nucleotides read TGCAGCGTTGAAGAAGGGGGACGGCCTGACTTC. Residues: CSVEEGGRPDF. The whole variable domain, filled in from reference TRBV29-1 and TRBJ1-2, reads SAVISQKPSRDICQRGTSLTIQCQVDSQVTMMFWYRQQPGQSLTLIATANQGSEATYESGFVIDKFPISRPNLTFSTLTVSNMSPEDSSIYLCSVEEGGRPDFGSGTRLTVV.

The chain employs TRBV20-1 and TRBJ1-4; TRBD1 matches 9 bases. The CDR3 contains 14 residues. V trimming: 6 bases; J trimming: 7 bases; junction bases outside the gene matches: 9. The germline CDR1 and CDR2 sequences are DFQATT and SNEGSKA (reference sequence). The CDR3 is CSASPGTGSEKLFF. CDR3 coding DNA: TGCAGTGCCAGTCCCGGGACAGGGTCTGAAAAACTGTTTTTT.

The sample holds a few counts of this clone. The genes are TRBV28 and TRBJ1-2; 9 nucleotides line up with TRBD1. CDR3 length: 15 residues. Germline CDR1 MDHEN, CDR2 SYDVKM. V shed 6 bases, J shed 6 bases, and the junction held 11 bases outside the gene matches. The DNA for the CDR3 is TGTGCCAGCAGCAACGCTCAGGGACAGGGAGATGGCTACACCTTC. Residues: CASSNAQGQGDGYTF.

The CDR3 reads CASSSRHDNEQFF. The CDR3 DNA is TGTGCCAGCAGTTCCAGGCACGACAATGAGCAGTTCTTC. V and J are TRBV2 and TRBJ2-1, with D hard to call. V lost 5 bases and J lost 5, with 10 bases in between. The CDR3 has 13 residues. Germline CDR1 is SNHLY and CDR2 is FYNNEI.

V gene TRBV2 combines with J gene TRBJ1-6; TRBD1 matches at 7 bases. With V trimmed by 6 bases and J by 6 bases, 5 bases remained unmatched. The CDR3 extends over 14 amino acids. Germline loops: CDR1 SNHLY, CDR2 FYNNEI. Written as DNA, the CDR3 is TGTGCCAGCAGGGCGACAGGGTCTAATTCACCCCTCCACTTT. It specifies CASRATGSNSPLHF. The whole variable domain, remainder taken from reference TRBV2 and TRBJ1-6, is EPEVTQTPSHQVTQMGQEVILRCVPISNHLYFYWYRQILGQKVEFLVSFYNNEISEKSEIFDDQFSVERPDGSNFTLKIRSTKLEDSAMYFCASRATGSNSPLHFGNGTRLTVT.

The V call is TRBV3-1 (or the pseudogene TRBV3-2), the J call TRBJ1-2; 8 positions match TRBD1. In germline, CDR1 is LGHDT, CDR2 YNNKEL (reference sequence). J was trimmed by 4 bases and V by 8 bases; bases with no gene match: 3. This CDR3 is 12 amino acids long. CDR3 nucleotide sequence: TGTGCCAGCTTTACAGGGGGCTATGGCTACACCTTC. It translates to CASFTGGYGYTF.

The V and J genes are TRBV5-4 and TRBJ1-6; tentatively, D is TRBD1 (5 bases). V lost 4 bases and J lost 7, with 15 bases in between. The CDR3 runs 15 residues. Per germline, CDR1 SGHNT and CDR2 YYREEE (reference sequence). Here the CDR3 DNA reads TGTGCCAGCAGCCTCAACGGGGGGGTCAATTCACCCCTCCACTTT. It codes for CASSLNGGVNSPLHF.

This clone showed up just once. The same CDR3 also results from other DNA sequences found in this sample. The CDR3 spells CASSLAGQGNEKLFF. The CDR3 region has the DNA TGCGCCAGCAGCTTGGCTGGGCAGGGCAATGAAAAACTGTTTTTT. The chain combines TRBV5-1 with TRBJ1-4, with a possible D match to TRBD1 (5 bases). V was cut by 0 bases and J by 5 bases, with 11 bases left in between. This CDR3 region has 15 residues. The germline V gene has CDR1 SGHRS and CDR2 YFSETQ.

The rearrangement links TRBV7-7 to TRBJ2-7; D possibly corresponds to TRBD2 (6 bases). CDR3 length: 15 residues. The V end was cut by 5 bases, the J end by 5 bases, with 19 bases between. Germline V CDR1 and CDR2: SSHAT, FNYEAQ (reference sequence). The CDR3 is CASSRLGTGVDEQYF. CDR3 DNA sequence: TGTGCCAGCAGCCGCCTTGGAACGGGAGTCGACGAGCAGTACTTC.

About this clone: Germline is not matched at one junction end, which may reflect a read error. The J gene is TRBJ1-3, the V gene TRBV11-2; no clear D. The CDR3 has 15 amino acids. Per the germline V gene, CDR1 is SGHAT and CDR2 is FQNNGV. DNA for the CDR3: TGTGCCAGCAGGCTAGGACTGACCTCTGGAAACACCGTATATTTT. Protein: CASRLGLTSGNTVYF.

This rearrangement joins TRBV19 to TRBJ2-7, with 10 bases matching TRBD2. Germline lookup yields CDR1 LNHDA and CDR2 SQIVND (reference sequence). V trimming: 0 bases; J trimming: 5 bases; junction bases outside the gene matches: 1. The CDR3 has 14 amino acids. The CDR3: CASSIDTSGNEQYF. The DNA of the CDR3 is TGTGCCAGTAGTATAGATACTAGCGGGAACGAGCAGTACTTC.

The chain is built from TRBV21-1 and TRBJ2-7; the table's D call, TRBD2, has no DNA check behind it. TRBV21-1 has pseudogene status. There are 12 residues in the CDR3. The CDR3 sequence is CASSKSGDEQYF. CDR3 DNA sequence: TGTGCCAGCAGCAAATCCGGAGACGAGCAGTACTTC.